This entry lists 12 T cell receptor beta chains sequenced from one sample in a study of T cells after yellow fever vaccination. MiXCR, applied by TCRdb to the 5' RACE reads, yields one record per CDR3 protein. The table lists roughly 150,000 distinct CDR3 sequences, more than 5.5% of them singletons. The starting material was CD4+ T cells sorted from PBMCs, obtained about 5 days after the first yellow fever vaccination. Receptor source: a man aged 18 to 30 who received the YFV17D yellow fever vaccine.

The chain uses TRBV20-1 and TRBJ2-3; D gene ambiguous. The germline V gene encodes CDR1 DFQATT and CDR2 SNEGSKA (reference sequence). The CDR3 runs 15 residues. V lost 3 bases, J lost 0 bases, and 13 bases lay in between. CDR3 in DNA: TGCAGTGCTAGCTCCCTCTCCTGGAGCACAGATACGCAGTATTTT. Translation: CSASSLSWSTDTQYF.

V is TRBV7-8 and J is TRBJ2-3, with D tentatively TRBD2 (6 bases). The V gene's germline CDR1 is SGHVS and CDR2 FQNEAQ. V was shortened by 7 bases and J by 5 bases, with 25 bases between the two germline ends. The CDR3 consists of 17 residues. The DNA of the CDR3 is TGTGCCAGCACCCTACTCGGGTCAAGGGGAGGAGGAGATACGCAGTATTTT. Residues: CASTLLGSRGGGDTQYF.

This clonotype was detected only a few times. This chain uses TRBV5-6 with TRBJ2-1; D not resolved. The CDR3 has 16 residues. Germline CDR1 is SGHDT and CDR2 is YYEEEE. V was trimmed by 4 bases and J by 3 bases, leaving 17 bases between them. The CDR3 coding sequence is TGTGCCAGCAGCCCGGCAAGGGCAGCCTACTACAATGAGCAGTTCTTC. It is translated as CASSPARAAYYNEQFF. Combining the CDR3 with reference TRBV5-6 and TRBJ2-1 gives the whole variable domain DAGVTQSPTHLIKTRGQQVTLRCSPKSGHDTVSWYQQALGQGPQFIFQYYEEEERQRGNFPDRFSGHQFPNYSSELNVNALLLGDSALYLCASSPARAAYYNEQFFGPGTRLTVL.

This clonotype was picked up many times. The rearrangement links TRBV5-6 to TRBJ1-2; D is perhaps TRBD1 (5 bases). V was shortened by 0 bases and J by 6 bases, with 9 bases between the two germline ends. The CDR3 has 13 residues. The germline V gene encodes CDR1 SGHDT and CDR2 YYEEEE. The CDR3 bases are TGTGCCAGCAGCTTGGTCGGGGCGGATGGCTACACCTTC. Its protein is CASSLVGADGYTF.

The chain has TRBV25-1 and TRBJ1-1; TRBD1 aligns across 12 bases. This CDR3 is 15 amino acids long. The ends lost 3 bases at V and 5 bases at J; junction bases unmatched: 4. Per germline, CDR1 MGHDK and CDR2 SYGVNS. The CDR3 is CASSDPGQGATEAFF. The CDR3 DNA reads as TGTGCCAGCAGTGATCCGGGACAGGGGGCAACTGAAGCTTTCTTT.

This clonotype appeared many times. V gene TRBV4-3 combines with J gene TRBJ1-4; D is undetermined. V was clipped by 1 base and J by 8 bases, with 17 bases between them. The CDR3 runs 16 residues. Germline CDR1 is LGHNA and CDR2 is YSLEER. Here the CDR3 reads CASSQVREGWGEKLFF. The CDR3 nucleotides are TGCGCCAGCAGCCAAGTGAGAGAGGGCTGGGGAGAAAAACTGTTTTTT.

This clonotype was picked up many times. This chain uses TRBV24-1 with TRBJ1-1, with TRBD1 identical over 7 bases. The CDR3 runs 13 residues. Germline V lookup: CDR1 KGHDR, CDR2 SFDVKD. J gave up 6 bases and V 4 bases, and 4 bases lay outside the gene matches. Here the CDR3 DNA reads TGTGCCACCAGTGACAGGGGGGAGGCTGAAGCTTTCTTT. Its protein product is CATSDRGEAEAFF.

The rearrangement joins TRBV20-1 to TRBJ1-6; the D gene is possibly TRBD1 (5 bases). V was trimmed by 5 bases and J by 5 bases, leaving 10 bases between them. From germline, CDR1 is DFQATT and CDR2 SNEGSKA (reference sequence). The length of the CDR3 is 13 residues. The CDR3 DNA reads as TGCAGTGCTCCGGGACGGAATAATTCACCCCTCCACTTT. Amino acids: CSAPGRNNSPLHF.

This clonotype was observed many times. This chain joins TRBV5-4 and TRBJ2-1; D remains ambiguous. The CDR3 is 15 amino acids. Germline loops: CDR1 SGHNT, CDR2 YYREEE (reference sequence). The V end was cut by 0 bases, the J end by 0 bases, with 7 bases between. The CDR3 spells CASSLAPSSYNEQFF. CDR3 DNA sequence: TGTGCCAGCAGCTTGGCTCCTAGCTCCTACAATGAGCAGTTCTTC.

This chain uses TRBV12-5 with TRBJ1-1; a weak D match, TRBD1 (5 bases). CDR1 and CDR2 (germline): LGHNT, FRNRAP. V was shortened by 0 bases and J by 3 bases, with 17 bases between the two germline ends. This CDR3 has 17 residues. In DNA, the CDR3 is TGTGCTAGTGGTTTGGTATCGGGGGGATGGTCGGACACTGAAGCTTTCTTT. Protein: CASGLVSGGWSDTEAFF.

This clonotype has only a few counts. The rearrangement joins TRBV10-3 to TRBJ1-1; D not resolved. V shed 6 bases and J shed 1 base, with 9 bases lying between them. CDR1 and CDR2 (germline): ENHRY, SYGVKD. There are 13 residues in the CDR3. CDR3 protein: CAIRDGRNTEAFF. CDR3 in DNA: TGTGCCATCAGGGACGGGAGGAACACTGAAGCTTTCTTT.

This clonotype was seen only a few times. The rearrangement uses TRBV20-1 and TRBJ1-2, with TRBD1 as a possible D gene (5 bases). Per the germline V gene, CDR1 is DFQATT and CDR2 is SNEGSKA (reference sequence). There are 13 residues in the CDR3. V lost 7 bases and J lost 0, with 12 bases in between. For the CDR3, the DNA is TGCAGTGATACCCAGGGTACTAACTATGGCTACACCTTC. This encodes CSDTQGTNYGYTF.